This record concerns one TCR beta chain sequence. Its cognate antigen is unknown. This CDR3 has 16 amino acids. Losses at the gene ends were 4 bases for V and 4 bases for J; bases not matched to a gene: 6. Germline CDR1 and CDR2: MGHRA and YSYEKL. PCR amplification relied on 60 Vbeta primers (plus 13 Jbeta primers). Assay used: immunoSEQ multiplex PCR; TCRdb lists only in-frame clones, some missing. The sample shows about 59,000 clones, 83% of them seen only once. The sample comes from a study of cytomegalovirus exposure and HLA in healthy donors. Whole-study context: The study's early data release held about 85 million unique TCRs from HLA-typed donors.

Study conclusions and caveats: Cytomegalovirus association was assigned to more than 150 TCR beta chains.

Regarding donors, all were healthy bone marrow donors. The receptor's source is a human donor in good health. The rearrangement links TRBV4-1 to TRBJ2-2; the match to TRBD2 covers 10 bases. Sequencing was performed on PBMCs. DNA for the CDR3: TGCGCCAGCAGCCGAGGACTAGCGGTCGGCACCGGGGAGCTGTTTTTT. Protein: CASSRGLAVGTGELFF.